The 13 T cell receptor beta chains given below trace back to one sample, sequenced in a study of regulatory T cells in long-lasting Graves disease. Described time point: newly diagnosed GD, antithyroid drugs for less than 3 months. Generation of the TCR library employed RNA extracted from PBMCs. CDR3-region Arm-PCR and iRepertoire HTBI primers produced the TCR beta libraries. Each CDR3 protein is one row after TCRdb ran MiXCR on the multiplex PCR reads. The sample carries approximately 440,000 distinct CDR3 sequences, roughly 17% recorded once. The data were also submitted as part of a second study, on T cells in Graves' hyperthyroidism and ophthalmopathy.

Sample: peripheral blood mononuclear cells (PBMCs), taken at new diagnosis, from a patient treated with antithyroid drugs. Source of these receptors: a man aged 35 to 55 with Graves disease.

This clonotype was detected many times. The chain has TRBV2 and TRBJ2-7; D is possibly TRBD1 (5 bases). Germline loops: CDR1 SNHLY, CDR2 FYNNEI. There are 15 residues in the CDR3. V was shortened by 6 bases and J by 2 bases, with 17 bases between the two germline ends. CDR3 region: CASRDRREVTYEQYF. The CDR3 DNA reads as TGTGCCAGCAGAGACAGAAGGGAAGTAACCTACGAGCAGTACTTC.

This clonotype has only a few counts. The chain links TRBV2 to TRBJ2-1; D is perhaps TRBD2 (6 bases). Germline V gene data show CDR1 as SNHLY and CDR2 as FYNNEI. Trimming pared 3 bases from V and 8 bases from J, leaving 11 bases between. The CDR3 length is 13 residues. The CDR3 DNA sequence: TGTGCCAGCAGTGAGATAGGAGGGGATGAGCAGTTCTTC. It encodes CASSEIGGDEQFF.

This clonotype was seen a few times. The rearrangement joins TRBV10-3 to TRBJ2-5, with 8 bases aligning to TRBD1. From germline, CDR1 is ENHRY and CDR2 SYGVKD. The V gene end was trimmed by 7 bases and the J gene end by 2 bases; junction bases not matched to a gene: 9. There are 15 residues in the CDR3. CDR3 DNA sequence: TGTGCCATCAACTCCAACGACAGGGGTCAAGAGACCCAGTACTTC. Translation: CAINSNDRGQETQYF.

This clonotype was counted at least ten times. The chain joins TRBV5-1 to TRBJ2-7; D possibly corresponds to TRBD2 (6 bases). The CDR3 is 13 amino acids. The germline V and J ends were trimmed by 5 bases and 3 bases, with 12 bases remaining between them. Per the germline V gene, CDR1 is SGHRS and CDR2 is YFSETQ. The CDR3 nucleotides read TGCGCCAGCAGGGGGGGATCGGGCTACGAGCAGTACTTC. Protein product: CASRGGSGYEQYF.

This clonotype was counted a few times. This chain joins TRBV20-1 and TRBJ1-6; no clear D. Trimming took off 6 bases at V and 6 bases at J, with 18 bases between the two ends. Per germline, CDR1 DFQATT and CDR2 SNEGSKA (reference sequence). The CDR3 contains 15 residues. DNA for the CDR3: TGCAGTGCCAGATTTATGGACGGATCTAATTCACCCCTCCACTTT. Translating it yields CSARFMDGSNSPLHF.

This clonotype was recorded at least ten times. This sequence joins TRBV5-1 and TRBJ2-1; a possible D gene is TRBD2 (6 bases). V shed 4 bases and J shed 3 bases, with 11 bases lying between them. Germline-derived CDR1 and CDR2 are SGHRS and YFSETQ. The CDR3 has 14 residues. The CDR3 loop is CASSQGLLYNEQFF. The CDR3 DNA sequence: TGCGCCAGCAGCCAGGGACTCCTCTACAATGAGCAGTTCTTC.

The rearrangement links TRBV28 to TRBJ1-1, with D maybe TRBD1 (6 bases). The V gene's germline CDR1 is MDHEN and CDR2 SYDVKM. This CDR3 spans 13 amino acids. V lost 7 bases and J lost 3, with 12 bases in between. The chain's CDR3 is CASTLEGDTEAFF. The CDR3 nucleotides read TGTGCCAGCACCCTGGAGGGGGACACTGAAGCTTTCTTT.

The chain has TRBV29-1 and TRBJ2-3; 8 nucleotides align to TRBD2. The ends lost 2 bases at V and 4 bases at J; junction bases unmatched: 14. Germline assignment: CDR1 SQVTM and CDR2 ANQGSEA. The CDR3 covers 17 residues. This CDR3 is CSVEKLREVLSADTQYF. The DNA for the CDR3 is TGCAGCGTTGAAAAGTTGCGGGAGGTTCTCAGTGCAGATACGCAGTATTTT.

A remark on this clonotype: The junction does not match germline at one end; this may be a read error. The chain couples TRBV3-1 to TRBJ2-1, with 8 bases aligning to TRBD2. The length of the CDR3 is 13 residues. Germline CDR1 is LGHDT and CDR2 is YNNKEL (reference sequence). This chain's CDR3 is CASSQDSGTRCVF. The DNA for the CDR3 is TGTGCCAGCAGCCAAGATTCCGGGACTAGATGTGTCTTC.

This clonotype was seen at least ten times. This chain uses TRBV10-1 with TRBJ2-7, with TRBD2 matching 13 bases. The trim removed 2 bases at V and 6 bases at J, leaving 7 bases unmatched. Germline V gene lookup returns CDR1 WNHNN and CDR2 SYGVQD (reference sequence). The CDR3 consists of 16 residues. CDR3 DNA: TGCGCCAGCAGTGAGGGACTAGCGGGAGATCTCGTCGAGCAGTACTTC. Protein product: CASSEGLAGDLVEQYF.

This clonotype was counted at least ten times. The CDR3 DNA follows: TGTGCCAGCAGCCAATGGTCCGCCGGCCGGGAGACCCAGTACTTC. This gives the protein CASSQWSAGRETQYF. The rearrangement links TRBV3-1 to TRBJ2-5; D call uncertain. This CDR3 has 15 amino acids. CDR1 and CDR2 (germline): LGHDT, YNNKEL (reference sequence). V shed 2 bases and J shed 5 bases, with 15 bases lying between them.

This sequence joins TRBV19 and TRBJ2-1, with no clear D. Germline lookup yields CDR1 LNHDA and CDR2 SQIVND (reference sequence). The V gene lost 6 bases and the J gene lost 3 bases, with 12 bases spanning the gap. CDR3 size: 14 residues. CDR3 nucleotides: TGTGCCAGTAGGACCCGGGTCGGCTACAATGAGCAGTTCTTC. This translates into CASRTRVGYNEQFF.

This clonotype came up many times. CDR3 nucleotide sequence: TGCAGTGCGCAAAAGGGCGGGAACTGGAATGAGCAGTTCTTC. Its protein is CSAQKGGNWNEQFF. V usage is TRBV20-1 and J usage is TRBJ2-1; D is perhaps TRBD2 (6 bases). CDR1 and CDR2 from the germline V gene are DFQATT and SNEGSKA (reference sequence). The length of the CDR3 is 14 residues. The ends were cut back, 6 bases at V and 7 bases at J, with 19 bases in the middle.